This T cell receptor (beta chain) is drawn from a study of regulatory T cells in long-lasting Graves disease. Findings and limits, study-wide: Sample size was small, which may have lowered accuracy.

The time point is: newly diagnosed GD, antithyroid drugs for less than 3 months. RNA from PBMCs was the source of the TCR library. Germline values: CDR1 SEHNR, CDR2 FQNEAQ (reference sequence). The CDR3 spans 20 residues. The trim removed 5 bases at V and 0 bases at J, leaving 11 bases unmatched. At least ten counts were recorded for this clonotype. As yet, its antigen is unknown. Through Arm-PCR of CDR3 regions and iRepertoire HTBI primers, TCR beta libraries were built. TCRdb re-called the multiplex PCR reads with MiXCR, one entry per CDR3 protein. The repertoire holds approximately 490,000 distinct CDR3 sequences, roughly 15% seen once, with 12% in the top ten. This sample was shared with a second study, whose subject was T cells in Graves' hyperthyroidism and ophthalmopathy. That work contributes: Researchers ran a first-round RT-PCR on the TCR CDR3 using the HTBI primer set.

The sequencing here drew on peripheral blood mononuclear cells (PBMCs), taken at new diagnosis, from a patient treated with antithyroid drugs. The receptor was isolated from a middle-aged man with Graves disease. The rearrangement links TRBV7-9 to TRBJ2-1; 15 bases agree with TRBD2. Written as DNA, the CDR3 is TGTGCCAGCAGCACGACCGGGACTAGCGGGAGGAAGAGCTCCTACAATGAGCAGTTCTTC. Protein product: CASSTTGTSGRKSSYNEQFF.